What follows are 13 T cell receptor beta chains derived from one specimen sequenced in a study of CD8 T cells in Susac syndrome. RNA totalling roughly 0.45 to 1 ug underwent reverse transcription with random hexamers. MiXCR, run by TCRdb on the immunoSEQ multiplex PCR reads, gives a single entry per CDR3 protein. The data hold about 440,000 distinct CDR3 sequences, with approximately 85% observed a single time. Source material: CD8+ T cells from PBMCs. These receptors all stem from a human donor with multiple sclerosis.

In DNA form, the CDR3 reads TGTGCCAGCAGCGCCCGGGACAGGGGAACTGAGTATGGGGACGAGCAGTACTTC. Protein sequence: CASSARDRGTEYGDEQYF. The rearrangement joins TRBV14 to TRBJ2-7; 10 positions match TRBD1. The CDR3 extends over 18 amino acids. Germline V gene data show CDR1 as SGHDN and CDR2 as FVKESK. V was pared by 5 bases and J by 5 bases, with 18 bases of the junction left unmatched.

This chain connects TRBV12-5 to TRBJ2-1; D unresolved. The CDR3 contains 15 residues. The germline gives CDR1 LGHNT, CDR2 FRNRAP. Trimming took 5 bases from V and 8 from J, leaving 19 bases between them. The CDR3 DNA reads TGTGCTAGTGGTCCCCCTCACGAGGCCCCAGATGAGCAGTTCTTC. Amino acid sequence: CASGPPHEAPDEQFF. Combining the CDR3 with reference TRBV12-5 and TRBJ2-1 gives the whole variable domain DARVTQTPRHKVTEMGQEVTMRCQPILGHNTVFWYRQTMMQGLELLAYFRNRAPLDDSGMPKDRFSAEMPDATLATLKIQPSEPRDSAVYFCASGPPHEAPDEQFFGPGTRLTVL.

The chain combines TRBV12-3 or TRBV12-4 with TRBJ2-7; D is undetermined. V shed 5 bases and J shed 2 bases, with 7 bases lying between them. This CDR3 has 12 residues. The CDR3: CASSGSPYEQYF. For the CDR3, the DNA is TGTGCCAGCAGTGGGTCTCCCTACGAGCAGTACTTC.

J is TRBJ2-4 and V is TRBV7-8; possible D gene TRBD2, 7 bases. CDR1 is SGHVS and CDR2 is FQNEAQ in the germline V gene. Trimming cost V 5 bases and J 5 bases, with 22 bases left between them. This CDR3 contains 17 residues. The CDR3 region is CASSPRGGGVWENIQYF. DNA for the CDR3: TGTGCCAGCAGCCCAAGGGGGGGCGGGGTTTGGGAAAACATTCAGTACTTC.

This clonotype was counted once. The rearrangement uses TRBV5-1 and TRBJ1-1; D not resolved. The germline gives CDR1 SGHRS, CDR2 YFSETQ. Trimming cost V 3 bases and J 2 bases, with 14 bases left between them. This CDR3 has 15 amino acids. The CDR3 here is CASSYSFLGNTEAFF. CDR3 nucleotide sequence: TGCGCCAGCAGCTATTCATTCTTGGGTAACACTGAAGCTTTCTTT.

This clonotype was recorded only once. This sequence joins TRBV5-4 and TRBJ1-1; D remains unclear. CDR1 and CDR2 from the germline V gene are SGHNT and YYREEE (reference sequence). Trimming cost V 1 base and J 5 bases, with 21 bases left between them. CDR3 length: 17 residues. CDR3 nucleotide sequence: TGTGCCAGCAGCTTGTTTTCCCCAAGCGGGTTTTGGACTGAAGCTTTCTTT. Translation: CASSLFSPSGFWTEAFF.

This chain joins TRBV4-1 and TRBJ2-3, with TRBD2 as a possible D gene (5 bases). Trimming left V 3 bases short and J 0 bases short, with 13 bases between. Germline-derived CDR1 and CDR2 are MGHRA and YSYEKL. The CDR3 is made up of 16 amino acids. The CDR3 reads CASSHLDYPSTDTQYF. CDR3 nucleotide sequence: TGCGCCAGCAGCCACCTAGACTACCCCAGCACAGATACGCAGTATTTT.

The chain uses TRBV12-3 or TRBV12-4 and TRBJ2-7, with TRBD1 identical over 7 bases. Trimming at V came to 5 bases and at J to 0 bases, leaving 4 bases not matched to a gene. This CDR3 region has 14 residues. The CDR3 nucleotides are TGTGCCAGCAGTAGGACAGGCCACTCCTACGAGCAGTACTTC. Protein sequence: CASSRTGHSYEQYF.

The chain couples TRBV7-8 to TRBJ2-7; the D gene is possibly TRBD2 (6 bases). Germline-derived CDR1 and CDR2 are SGHVS and FQNEAQ. The ends were cut back, 2 bases at V and 0 bases at J, with 32 bases in the middle. This CDR3 is 22 amino acids long. CDR3 residues: CASSLFNPGTYTPLSSSYEQYF. Written as DNA, the CDR3 is TGTGCCAGCAGCTTATTTAATCCGGGGACTTATACCCCTCTATCGAGCTCCTACGAGCAGTACTTC.

V gene TRBV18 combines with J gene TRBJ2-7, with 10 bases matching TRBD1. Germline CDR1 and CDR2: KGHSH and LQKENI. Trimming at V came to 4 bases and at J to 6 bases, leaving 3 bases not matched to a gene. CDR3 length equals 13 residues. The CDR3 reads CASSRQGAVEQYF. The CDR3 region has the DNA TGTGCCAGCTCACGACAGGGGGCTGTCGAGCAGTACTTC.

This rearrangement joins TRBV5-1 to TRBJ2-1; TRBD2 aligns across 11 bases. V shed 2 bases and J 6 bases; nucleotides not matched to a gene: 4. The CDR3 runs 15 residues. Germline CDR1 is SGHRS and CDR2 is YFSETQ. CDR3: CASSLGTSGLNEQFF. Written as DNA, the CDR3 is TGCGCCAGCAGCTTAGGGACTAGCGGACTCAATGAGCAGTTCTTC.

The gene calls are TRBV10-3 and TRBJ2-1; 7 bases agree with TRBD1. V shed 6 bases and J 5 bases; nucleotides not matched to a gene: 7. The CDR3 sequence is 14 residues long. The V gene's germline CDR1 is ENHRY and CDR2 SYGVKD. The CDR3 protein is CAISADRENNEQFF. CDR3 in DNA: TGTGCCATCAGCGCCGACAGGGAGAACAATGAGCAGTTCTTC.

The chain carries TRBV28 and TRBJ2-3; 8 positions match TRBD1. The V segment lost 1 base and the J segment 2 bases; nucleotides outside the gene matches: 5. In germline, CDR1 is MDHEN, CDR2 SYDVKM. CDR3 length: 16 residues. CDR3 residues: CASSLLTGVTTDTQYF. The CDR3 nucleotides are TGTGCCAGCAGTTTATTGACAGGGGTGACCACAGATACGCAGTATTTT.